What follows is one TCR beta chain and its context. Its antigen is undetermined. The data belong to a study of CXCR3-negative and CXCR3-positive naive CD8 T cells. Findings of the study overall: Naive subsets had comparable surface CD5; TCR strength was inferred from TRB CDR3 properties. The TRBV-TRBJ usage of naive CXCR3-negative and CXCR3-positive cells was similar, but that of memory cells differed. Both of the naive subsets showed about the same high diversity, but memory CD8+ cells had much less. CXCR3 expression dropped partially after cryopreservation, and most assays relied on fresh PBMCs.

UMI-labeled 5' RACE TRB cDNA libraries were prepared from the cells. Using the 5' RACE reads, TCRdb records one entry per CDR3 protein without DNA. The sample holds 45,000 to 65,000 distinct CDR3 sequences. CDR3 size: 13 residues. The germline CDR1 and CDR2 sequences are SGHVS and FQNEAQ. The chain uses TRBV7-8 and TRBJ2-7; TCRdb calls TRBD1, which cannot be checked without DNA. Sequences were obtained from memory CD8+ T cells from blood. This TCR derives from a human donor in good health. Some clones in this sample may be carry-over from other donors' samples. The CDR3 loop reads CASSTNRVYEQYF.